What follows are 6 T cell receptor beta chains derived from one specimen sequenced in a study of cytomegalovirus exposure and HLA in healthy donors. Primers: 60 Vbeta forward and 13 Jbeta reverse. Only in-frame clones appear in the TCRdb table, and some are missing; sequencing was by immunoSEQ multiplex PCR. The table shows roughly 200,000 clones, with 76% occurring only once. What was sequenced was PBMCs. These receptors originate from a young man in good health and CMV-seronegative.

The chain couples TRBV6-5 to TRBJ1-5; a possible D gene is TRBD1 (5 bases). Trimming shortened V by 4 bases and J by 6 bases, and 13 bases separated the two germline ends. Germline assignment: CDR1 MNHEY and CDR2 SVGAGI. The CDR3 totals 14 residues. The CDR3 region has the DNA TGTGCCAGCAGTTCGCAGGGTATCGGTCAGCCCCAGCATTTT. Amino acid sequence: CASSSQGIGQPQHF.

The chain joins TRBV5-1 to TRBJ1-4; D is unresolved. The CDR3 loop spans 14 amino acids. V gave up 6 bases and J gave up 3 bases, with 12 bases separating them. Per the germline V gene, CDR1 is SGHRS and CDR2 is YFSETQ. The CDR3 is CASTTRGPNEKLFF. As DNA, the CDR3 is TGCGCCAGCACAACGCGAGGGCCTAATGAAAAACTGTTTTTT.

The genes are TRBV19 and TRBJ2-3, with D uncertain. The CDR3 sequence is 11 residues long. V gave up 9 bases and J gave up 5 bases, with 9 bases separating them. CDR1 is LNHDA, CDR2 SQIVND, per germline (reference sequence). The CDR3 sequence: CASAEEDTQYF. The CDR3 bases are TGTGCCAGCGCCGAGGAAGATACGCAGTATTTT.

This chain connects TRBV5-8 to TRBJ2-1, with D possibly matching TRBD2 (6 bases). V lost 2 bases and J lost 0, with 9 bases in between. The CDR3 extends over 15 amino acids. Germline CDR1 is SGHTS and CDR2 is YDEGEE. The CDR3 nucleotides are TGTGCCAGCAGCTTTCGGAGGGGCTCCTACAATGAGCAGTTCTTC. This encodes CASSFRRGSYNEQFF.

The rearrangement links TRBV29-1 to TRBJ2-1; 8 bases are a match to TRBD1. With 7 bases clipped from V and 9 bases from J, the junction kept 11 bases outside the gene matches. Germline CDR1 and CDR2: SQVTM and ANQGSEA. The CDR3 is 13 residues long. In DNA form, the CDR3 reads TGCAGCGGGGGGTGGACAGGGAGGAGTGAGCAGTTCTTC. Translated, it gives CSGGWTGRSEQFF.

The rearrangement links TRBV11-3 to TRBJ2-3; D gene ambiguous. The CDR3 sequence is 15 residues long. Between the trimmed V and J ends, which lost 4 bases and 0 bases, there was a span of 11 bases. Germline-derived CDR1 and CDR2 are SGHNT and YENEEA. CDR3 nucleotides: TGTGCCAGCAGCTACAACGGCGGAAGCACAGATACGCAGTATTTT. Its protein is CASSYNGGSTDTQYF.